A single sample gave rise to the 29 T cell receptor beta chains below, sequenced in a study of blood T cells in healthy people across ages. A second PCR of 7 to 11 cycles used a sample-barcoded 5' primer and a J-beta primer mix. Each CDR3 protein is one row after TCRdb ran MiXCR on the 5' RACE reads. The table has more than 650,000 distinct CDR3 sequences, about a fifth seen once. Material for sequencing was blood. Source of these receptors: a man in his 70s in good health.

The V call is TRBV12-3 or TRBV12-4, the J call TRBJ2-6; D call uncertain. This CDR3 contains 15 residues. V dropped 1 base and J dropped 1 base, with 5 bases sitting between them. Here the CDR3 DNA reads TGTGCCAGCAGTTTAGGCAGGTCTGGGGCCAACGTCCTGACTTTC. Amino acid sequence: CASSLGRSGANVLTF.

This clonotype was observed a handful of times. The gene calls are TRBV20-1 and TRBJ1-3, with D possibly TRBD1 on 5 matching bases. The CDR3 contains 16 residues. With 2 bases removed from V and 0 bases from J, the gap between germline ends came to 14 bases. Germline CDR1 is DFQATT and CDR2 is SNEGSKA (reference sequence). CDR3 protein: CSARTYRSFSGNTIYF. DNA of the CDR3: TGCAGTGCTAGAACCTACAGGAGTTTCTCTGGAAACACCATATATTTT.

This clonotype has more than one count but fewer than ten. The chain links TRBV20-1 to TRBJ2-3, with D possibly matching TRBD2 (5 bases). CDR1 and CDR2 from the germline V gene are DFQATT and SNEGSKA (reference sequence). CDR3 length: 13 residues. V was shortened by 1 base and J by 5 bases, with 10 bases between the two germline ends. The CDR3: CSARGTGRDTQYF. The CDR3 DNA is TGCAGTGCTAGAGGCACGGGGAGAGATACGCAGTATTTT.

This clonotype was picked up one time. The gene calls are TRBV18 and TRBJ2-7; D not resolved. The J call may be faulty, since TRBJ2-1 better matches the DNA end. CDR3 size: 13 residues. Germline values: CDR1 KGHSH, CDR2 LQKENI. The CDR3 DNA reads as TGTGCCAGCTCACCACTCGCGGAGTGGGAGCAGTTCTTC. Its protein product is CASSPLAEWEQFF.

The J gene is TRBJ1-1, the V gene TRBV10-3; 7 positions agree with TRBD1. Germline lookup yields CDR1 ENHRY and CDR2 SYGVKD. The J segment lost 1 base and the V segment lost 4 bases, leaving 0 bases of the junction unmatched. The CDR3 spans 13 residues. CDR3 sequence reads: CAISGTGNTEAFF. The CDR3 DNA reads as TGTGCCATCAGTGGGACAGGGAACACTGAAGCTTTCTTT.

This chain links TRBV6-1 with TRBJ2-6, with D perhaps matching TRBD1 (7 bases). Deletions cut 5 bases from V and 1 base from J, with 15 bases between. The CDR3 contains 17 residues. Per germline, CDR1 MNHNS and CDR2 SASEGT. Here the CDR3 reads CASSPRQGGSGANVLTF. The CDR3 DNA reads as TGTGCCAGCAGTCCCCGACAGGGAGGTTCTGGGGCCAACGTCCTGACTTTC.

This clonotype was found a few times. This rearrangement joins TRBV20-1 to TRBJ2-3; D is perhaps TRBD1 or TRBD2 (6 bases each). This CDR3 has 13 residues. Per germline, CDR1 DFQATT and CDR2 SNEGSKA (reference sequence). The V and J ends lost 8 bases and 1 base respectively, with 13 bases between them. CDR3 sequence reads: CSRGGRGTDTQYF. The CDR3 nucleotides are TGCAGTCGTGGGGGGCGAGGCACAGATACGCAGTATTTT.

V and J are TRBV6-5 and TRBJ1-1; no definite D call. Per germline, CDR1 MNHEY and CDR2 SVGAGI. Trimming cost V 6 bases and J 3 bases, with 17 bases left between them. The CDR3 covers 15 residues. The CDR3 reads CASSPDTWVDTEAFF. The CDR3 coding sequence is TGTGCCAGCAGCCCCGACACGTGGGTGGACACTGAAGCTTTCTTT.

This clonotype has only a few counts. The rearrangement uses TRBV29-1 and TRBJ1-1; no definite D call. The germline CDR1 and CDR2 sequences are SQVTM and ANQGSEA. Trimming cost V 7 bases and J 1 base, with 22 bases left between them. The CDR3 totals 16 residues. Here the CDR3 DNA reads TGCAGCGCCCCCGGGCCTCTTGGAAGAGGGAACACTGAAGCTTTCTTT. This sequence encodes CSAPGPLGRGNTEAFF. Based on the CDR3 plus reference TRBV29-1 and TRBJ1-1, the full variable domain is SAVISQKPSRDICQRGTSLTIQCQVDSQVTMMFWYRQQPGQSLTLIATANQGSEATYESGFVIDKFPISRPNLTFSTLTVSNMSPEDSSIYLCSAPGPLGRGNTEAFFGQGTRLTVV.

V and J are TRBV5-1 and TRBJ1-1; 10 bases are shared with TRBD1. The trim removed 2 bases at V and 6 bases at J, leaving 7 bases unmatched. The CDR3 is 15 residues long. From germline, CDR1 is SGHRS and CDR2 YFSETQ. CDR3: CASSFTGTGVAEAFF. The CDR3 DNA sequence: TGCGCCAGCAGCTTTACCGGGACAGGGGTCGCTGAAGCTTTCTTT.

As for this clonotype: A junction boundary mismatches the germline segment, possibly from a read error. This sequence joins TRBV11-2 and TRBJ1-1, with a weak D call TRBD1 (5 bases). There are 16 residues in the CDR3. The germline V gene has CDR1 SGHAT and CDR2 FQNNGV. The DNA of the CDR3 is TGTGTCAGCAGCTTTGGGGGAACGGGAATGAACACTGAAGCTTTCTTT. This codes for CVSSFGGTGMNTEAFF. The whole variable domain, filled in from reference TRBV11-2 and TRBJ1-1, reads EAGVAQSPRYKIIEKRQSVAFWCNPISGHATLYWYQQILGQGPKLLIQFQNNGVVDDSQLPKDRFSAERLKGVDSTLKIQPAKLEDSAVYLCVSSFGGTGMNTEAFFGQGTRLTVV.

This clonotype occurred a few times. The chain has TRBV20-1 and TRBJ2-5; D is uncertain. CDR1 DFQATT and CDR2 SNEGSKA come from the germline V gene (reference sequence). The CDR3 sequence is 17 residues long. Deletions cut 0 bases from V and 0 bases from J, with 17 bases between. CDR3 sequence reads: CSARDVPFQPDQETQYF. The CDR3 region has the DNA TGCAGTGCTAGAGATGTGCCGTTTCAGCCCGACCAAGAGACCCAGTACTTC.

The chain recombines TRBV10-3 with TRBJ2-5; the match to TRBD2 covers 12 bases. The germline gives CDR1 ENHRY, CDR2 SYGVKD. J was trimmed by 11 bases and V by 11 bases; bases with no gene match: 9. The CDR3 length is 12 residues. The CDR3 nucleotides are TGTGCCGTGGCTAGCGGGAGGGCCCCGCAGTACTTC. Protein: CAVASGRAPQYF.

This chain connects TRBV7-9 to TRBJ1-1, with D unresolved. The CDR3 is 14 amino acids. V was clipped by 2 bases and J by 2 bases, with 9 bases between them. The germline gives CDR1 SEHNR, CDR2 FQNEAQ (reference sequence). In DNA form, the CDR3 reads TGTGCCAGCAGCTTAACTGAATCCAACACTGAAGCTTTCTTT. This translates into CASSLTESNTEAFF. Based on the CDR3 plus reference TRBV7-9 and TRBJ1-1, the full variable domain is DTGVSQNPRHKITKRGQNVTFRCDPISEHNRLYWYRQTLGQGPEFLTYFQNEAQLEKSRLLSDRFSAERPKGSFSTLEIQRTEQGDSAMYLCASSLTESNTEAFFGQGTRLTVV.

This clonotype was detected once. The chain couples TRBV12-3 or TRBV12-4 to TRBJ2-1; D ambiguous. The V end was cut by 4 bases, the J end by 4 bases, with 8 bases between. CDR3 length: 13 amino acids. The chain's CDR3 is CASSSWEYNEQFF. Here the CDR3 DNA reads TGTGCCAGCAGTTCTTGGGAATACAATGAGCAGTTCTTC.

The genes are TRBV20-1 and TRBJ2-1; TRBD2 matches 11 bases. V lost 5 bases, J lost 14 bases, and 17 bases stayed unmatched. CDR1 is DFQATT, CDR2 SNEGSKA, per germline (reference sequence). The CDR3 loop spans 15 amino acids. DNA of the CDR3: TGCAGTGCTCCAAAACTAGCGGGGGCCTTCAAGGGGGAGTTCTTC. Its protein product is CSAPKLAGAFKGEFF.

The chain carries TRBV6-1 and TRBJ2-7, with a possible D match to TRBD2 (6 bases). Germline V gives CDR1 MNHNS, CDR2 SASEGT. V lost 5 bases and J 5 bases, leaving 22 bases between the germline ends. There are 16 residues in the CDR3. The CDR3 sequence is CASSPRHGGLRNEQYF. The CDR3 DNA is TGTGCCAGCAGTCCCCGGCATGGGGGGTTGAGGAACGAGCAGTACTTC.

This clonotype is a singleton in its sample. CDR3 coding DNA: TGTGCCAGCACAGAGGTTCCCTACAATGAGCAGTTCTTC. Translating it yields CASTEVPYNEQFF. J is TRBJ2-1 and V is TRBV2; no firm D call. Germline loops: CDR1 SNHLY, CDR2 FYNNEI. There are 13 residues in the CDR3. The V gene lost 7 bases and the J gene lost 2 bases, with 9 bases spanning the gap. Full variable domain (remainder filled in from reference TRBV2 and TRBJ2-1): EPEVTQTPSHQVTQMGQEVILRCVPISNHLYFYWYRQILGQKVEFLVSFYNNEISEKSEIFDDQFSVERPDGSNFTLKIRSTKLEDSAMYFCASTEVPYNEQFFGPGTRLTVL.

The chain is built from TRBV2 and TRBJ1-4; maybe TRBD1 (5 bases). The CDR3 totals 15 residues. The germline gives CDR1 SNHLY, CDR2 FYNNEI. Trimming took 7 bases from V and 0 from J, leaving 12 bases between them. The CDR3 region is CASNGQGATNEKLFF. In DNA, the CDR3 is TGTGCCAGCAACGGGCAGGGTGCAACTAATGAAAAACTGTTTTTT. Looking up the rest from reference TRBV2 and TRBJ1-4 gives the full variable domain: EPEVTQTPSHQVTQMGQEVILRCVPISNHLYFYWYRQILGQKVEFLVSFYNNEISEKSEIFDDQFSVERPDGSNFTLKIRSTKLEDSAMYFCASNGQGATNEKLFFGSGTQLSVL.

Only a few counts were recorded for this clonotype. V is TRBV20-1 and J is TRBJ1-1; D not certain. The germline CDR1 and CDR2 sequences are DFQATT and SNEGSKA (reference sequence). This CDR3 contains 13 residues. V lost 5 bases and J 6 bases, leaving 16 bases between the germline ends. The CDR3 loop reads CSAHSRAEAEAFF. The CDR3 DNA follows: TGCAGTGCTCATTCAAGAGCGGAGGCTGAAGCTTTCTTT.

This clonotype has only a few counts. The genes are TRBV2 and TRBJ1-2, with 7 nucleotides matching TRBD1. The V segment lost 4 bases and the J segment 5 bases; nucleotides outside the gene matches: 4. Germline V gives CDR1 SNHLY, CDR2 FYNNEI. This CDR3 has 13 amino acids. The CDR3 nucleotides are TGTGCCAGCAGTGGGGGACAGTTATATGGCTACACCTTC. As protein: CASSGGQLYGYTF.

The chain is built from TRBV7-8 and TRBJ1-1; the match to TRBD1 covers 7 bases. Germline values: CDR1 SGHVS, CDR2 FQNEAQ. The V and J ends lost 5 bases and 7 bases, in that order; junction bases with no gene match: 10. This CDR3 comprises 14 residues. This chain's CDR3 is CASSAGQLIGEAFF. CDR3 DNA: TGTGCCAGCAGCGCGGGACAGCTGATAGGTGAAGCTTTCTTT. Combining the CDR3 with reference TRBV7-8 and TRBJ1-1 gives the whole variable domain GAGVSQSPRYKVAKRGQDVALRCDPISGHVSLFWYQQALGQGPEFLTYFQNEAQLDKSGLPSDRFFAERPEGSVSTLKIQRTQQEDSAVYLCASSAGQLIGEAFFGQGTRLTVV.

This clonotype occurred a few times. This clone may be a read error of a much larger clone one base away. The chain carries TRBV12-3 or TRBV12-4 and TRBJ2-3; D is perhaps TRBD2 (6 bases). This CDR3 has 15 residues. The CDR3 here is CASSLGGTSTDAQYF. CDR3 bases: TGTGCCAGCAGTTTGGGGGGAACTAGCACAGATGCGCAGTATTTT.

This clonotype was detected only a few times. V usage is TRBV2 and J usage is TRBJ2-5, with TRBD1 as a possible D gene (6 bases). Judging by the DNA end, TRBJ2-1 fits better; the J call may be wrong. The CDR3 is 15 amino acids. Germline values: CDR1 SNHLY, CDR2 FYNNEI. Here the CDR3 DNA reads TGTGCCAGCAGTGGTTACAGGGATGTGGACAATGAGCAGTTCTTC. It is translated as CASSGYRDVDNEQFF.

This clonotype appeared a few times. The J gene is TRBJ1-6, the V gene TRBV2, with 10 bases lining up with TRBD1. J was trimmed by 7 bases and V by 7 bases; bases with no gene match: 7. Germline lookup yields CDR1 SNHLY and CDR2 FYNNEI. CDR3 length equals 15 residues. DNA for the CDR3: TGTGCCAGCATTCCAGACAGGGGGCGGAATTCACCCCTCCACTTT. Translation gives CASIPDRGRNSPLHF. Variable domain in full (rest from reference TRBV2 and TRBJ1-6): EPEVTQTPSHQVTQMGQEVILRCVPISNHLYFYWYRQILGQKVEFLVSFYNNEISEKSEIFDDQFSVERPDGSNFTLKIRSTKLEDSAMYFCASIPDRGRNSPLHFGNGTRLTVT.

This clonotype was observed once. V gene TRBV5-6 combines with J gene TRBJ1-1; D gene ambiguous. The CDR3 runs 17 residues. CDR1 is SGHDT, CDR2 YYEEEE, per germline. Trimming stripped 3 bases from V and 1 base from J, with 19 bases between. In nucleotides, the CDR3 is TGTGCCAGCAGCTCCCTCCCGTGGGTTGTCCCGAACACTGAAGCTTTCTTT. It translates to CASSSLPWVVPNTEAFF.

The gene calls are TRBV28 and TRBJ1-1; TRBD1 aligns across 11 bases. V was pared by 10 bases and J by 4 bases, with 8 bases of the junction left unmatched. This CDR3 spans 14 amino acids. Germline V lookup: CDR1 MDHEN, CDR2 SYDVKM. The CDR3 DNA reads TGTGCCACCTGGAGGGACAGGGGGGGCACTGAAGCTTTCTTT. This translates into CATWRDRGGTEAFF.

The chain links TRBV20-1 to TRBJ1-1; D uncertain. Germline CDR1 is DFQATT and CDR2 is SNEGSKA (reference sequence). The CDR3 is 14 amino acids. Trimming shortened V by 5 bases and J by 5 bases, and 18 bases separated the two germline ends. This CDR3 reads CSAQKVPGTTEAFF. DNA of the CDR3: TGCAGTGCTCAGAAGGTGCCAGGCACGACTGAAGCTTTCTTT.

The chain links TRBV4-3 to TRBJ2-3; D may be TRBD2 (5 bases). Trimming cost V 2 bases and J 4 bases, with 13 bases left between them. Germline lookup yields CDR1 LGHNA and CDR2 YSLEER. This CDR3 has 15 residues. The CDR3: CASSQRGGSADTQYF. The DNA for the CDR3 is TGCGCCAGCAGCCAACGGGGTGGGAGCGCAGATACGCAGTATTTT.